The clone carrying this T cell receptor beta chain was seen a handful of times. What it binds is not known. V dropped 8 bases and J dropped 5 bases, with 16 bases sitting between them. This CDR3 has 14 residues. Germline V gene sequence: CDR1 SNHLY, CDR2 FYNNEI. Researchers collected 9.5 to 10 milliliters of peripheral blood from every single donor. This entry comes from a study of blood T cells in healthy people across ages. Through a sample-barcoded 5' primer and a J-beta primer mix, a second PCR was run for roughly 6 to 11 cycles. Each sample provided no less than 2.5 million CDR3-containing paired-end reads. TCRdb re-analysed the 5' RACE reads in MiXCR, keeping a single row per CDR3 protein. The sample gives about a million distinct CDR3 sequences, roughly two fifths of which show up once; 13% is in the top ten. Whole-study findings and limits: Diversity estimates from one million T cells were considered underestimates.

The sequenced material came from blood. The sequence was obtained from a man in his late teens or twenties in good health. The genes are TRBV2 and TRBJ2-1; unclear D gene. The CDR3 region is CASVRSPWDNEQFF. Written as DNA, the CDR3 is TGTGCCAGCGTCCGGTCTCCGTGGGACAATGAGCAGTTCTTC.